The 24 T cell receptor beta chains given below trace back to one sample, sequenced in a study of T cell changes during pregnancy in multiple sclerosis. Sequencing was performed with immunoSEQ multiplex PCR; in TCRdb, only in-frame clones are kept and a portion is missing. The repertoire consists of about 80,000 clones, with around nine tenths occurring once and the leading ten covering around 0.22%. The sample in question was CD4+ T cells from peripheral blood mononuclear cells, obtained before pregnancy. These TCRs come from a female donor with multiple sclerosis, enrolled in a pregnancy study.

The V call is TRBV5-6, the J call TRBJ2-3; 13 positions agree with TRBD2. This CDR3 has 18 amino acids. The germline gives CDR1 SGHDT, CDR2 YYEEEE. After removal of 2 bases from V and 2 bases from J, the junction contained 8 bases not matched to a gene. This CDR3 is CASSFTTGTSGATDTQYF. CDR3 in DNA: TGTGCCAGCAGCTTTACTACCGGGACTAGCGGGGCCACAGATACGCAGTATTTT. The full variable domain, rest sourced from reference TRBV5-6 and TRBJ2-3, is DAGVTQSPTHLIKTRGQQVTLRCSPKSGHDTVSWYQQALGQGPQFIFQYYEEEERQRGNFPDRFSGHQFPNYSSELNVNALLLGDSALYLCASSFTTGTSGATDTQYFGPGTRLTVL.

This clone was counted a single time. The V gene is TRBV30, the J gene TRBJ2-7; D perhaps matches TRBD2 (6 bases). Deletions cut 1 base from V and 2 bases from J, with 12 bases between. Germline V CDR1 and CDR2: GTSNPN, SVGIG (reference sequence). This CDR3 is 14 amino acids long. The CDR3 DNA is TGTGCCTGGAGTGGCGGGGACTTTACCTACGAGCAGTACTTC. It yields the protein CAWSGGDFTYEQYF. The full variable domain, rest sourced from reference TRBV30 and TRBJ2-7, is SQTIHQWPATLVQPVGSPLSLECTVEGTSNPNLYWYRQAAGRGLQLLFYSVGIGQISSEVPQNLSASRPQDRQFILSSKKLLLSDSGFYLCAWSGGDFTYEQYFGPGTRLTVT.

The chain employs TRBV30 and TRBJ2-2; a weak D match, TRBD1 (5 bases). This CDR3 is 14 amino acids long. CDR1 GTSNPN and CDR2 SVGIG come from the germline V gene (reference sequence). V dropped 2 bases and J dropped 0 bases, with 7 bases sitting between them. The DNA for the CDR3 is TGTGCCTGGAGTAGACAGCCGAACACCGGGGAGCTGTTTTTT. Translation gives CAWSRQPNTGELFF.

V is TRBV7-7 and J is TRBJ2-2, with 9 bases matching TRBD1. This CDR3 spans 15 amino acids. Germline lookup yields CDR1 SSHAT and CDR2 FNYEAQ (reference sequence). J gave up 5 bases and V 4 bases, and 5 bases lay outside the gene matches. CDR3 bases: TGTGCCAGCAGCTCGGGACAGGGAAGAACCGGGGAGCTGTTTTTT. Amino acids: CASSSGQGRTGELFF. Filled out from reference TRBV7-7 and TRBJ2-2, the complete variable domain reads GAGVSQSPRYKVTKRGQDVTLRCDPISSHATLYWYQQALGQGPEFLTYFNYEAQPDKSGLPSDRFSAERPEGSISTLTIQRTEQRDSAMYRCASSSGQGRTGELFFGEGSRLTVL.

The chain is built from TRBV18 and TRBJ2-1, with 9 bases identical to TRBD1. V lost 5 bases to trimming and J lost 4 bases; unmatched junction nucleotides: 9. CDR1 is KGHSH and CDR2 is LQKENI in the germline V gene. The length of the CDR3 is 16 residues. This chain's CDR3 is CASSTRDRVVYNEQFF. The DNA of the CDR3 is TGTGCCAGCTCAACCCGGGACAGGGTCGTGTACAATGAGCAGTTCTTC.

The rearrangement joins TRBV27 to TRBJ1-2, with 8 nucleotides matching TRBD1. The V and J ends lost 6 bases and 4 bases, in that order; junction bases with no gene match: 4. Germline values: CDR1 MNHEY, CDR2 SMNVEV (reference sequence). The CDR3 has 13 residues. The CDR3 reads CASSRDRGYGYTF. The CDR3 region has the DNA TGTGCCAGCAGCAGAGACAGGGGCTATGGCTACACCTTC.

The chain carries TRBV5-1 and TRBJ2-2; D possibly corresponds to TRBD1 (5 bases). The V gene lost 0 bases and the J gene lost 5 bases, with 11 bases spanning the gap. Per germline, CDR1 SGHRS and CDR2 YFSETQ. This CDR3 is 15 amino acids long. The CDR3 sequence: CASSLGVPGTGELFF. The CDR3 bases are TGCGCCAGCAGCTTGGGAGTCCCAGGGACCGGGGAGCTGTTTTTT.

This chain links TRBV2 with TRBJ1-1; no clear D. In germline, CDR1 is SNHLY, CDR2 FYNNEI. This CDR3 has 13 amino acids. The V gene lost 2 bases and the J gene lost 1 base, with 5 bases spanning the gap. CDR3 coding DNA: TGTGCCAGCAGTGAAAGACAGAACACTGAAGCTTTCTTT. It yields the protein CASSERQNTEAFF.

The rearrangement links TRBV28 to TRBJ2-7; 9 bases fit TRBD2. V was pared by 5 bases and J by 7 bases, with 9 bases of the junction left unmatched. The germline V gene has CDR1 MDHEN and CDR2 SYDVKM. The CDR3 runs 14 residues. This CDR3 is CASSLAGRDGEQYF. The CDR3 coding sequence is TGTGCCAGCAGTCTAGCGGGAAGAGACGGAGAGCAGTACTTC.

V gene TRBV29-1 combines with J gene TRBJ1-1, with a tentative D call TRBD1 (5 bases). V shed 5 bases and J shed 3 bases, with 10 bases lying between them. Germline CDR1 is SQVTM and CDR2 is ANQGSEA. The CDR3 runs 12 residues. CDR3 sequence (DNA): TGCAGCGTTTTCGACAGCTACACTGAAGCTTTCTTT. As protein: CSVFDSYTEAFF.

The chain couples TRBV6-4 to TRBJ2-7, with a possible D match to TRBD1 (5 bases). Germline CDR1 MRHNA, CDR2 SNTAGT. The CDR3 has 16 residues. V was cut by 1 base and J by 0 bases, with 13 bases left in between. The CDR3, as DNA: TGTGCCAGCAGTGACTTAGCAGGGCAGAGCTCCTACGAGCAGTACTTC. Amino acids: CASSDLAGQSSYEQYF.

This clone showed up just once. This sequence joins TRBV28 and TRBJ2-1, with a tentative D call TRBD1 (6 bases). V lost 5 bases and J 7 bases, leaving 12 bases between the germline ends. The CDR3 spans 13 residues. Germline CDR1 and CDR2: MDHEN and SYDVKM. CDR3 protein: CASSPTGWNEQFF. CDR3 nucleotide sequence: TGTGCCAGCAGTCCCACAGGGTGGAATGAGCAGTTCTTC.

This chain links TRBV9 with TRBJ1-1, with a tentative D call TRBD1 (6 bases). The CDR3 is 15 residues long. Germline-derived CDR1 and CDR2 are SGDLS and YYNGEE. V gave up 0 bases and J gave up 5 bases, with 14 bases separating them. Here the CDR3 reads CASSVAQQGKTEAFF. In DNA form, the CDR3 reads TGTGCCAGCAGCGTAGCTCAACAGGGAAAAACTGAAGCTTTCTTT.

This clone has more than one count but fewer than ten. This chain connects TRBV7-6 to TRBJ1-2; D uncertain. The CDR3 consists of 13 residues. Germline CDR1 is SGHVS and CDR2 is FNYEAQ. Trimming cost V 1 base and J 5 bases, with 8 bases left between them. The CDR3 nucleotides are TGTGCCAGCAGCTTAGGTGGAGGGTATGGCTACACCTTC. Translated: CASSLGGGYGYTF.

The chain links TRBV28 to TRBJ2-1; no clear D. The germline V and J ends were trimmed by 1 base and 7 bases, with 5 bases remaining between them. The CDR3 runs 12 residues. Germline V lookup: CDR1 MDHEN, CDR2 SYDVKM. DNA of the CDR3: TGTGCCAGCAGTTTATACGGGAATGAGCAGTTCTTC. It yields the protein CASSLYGNEQFF.

The J gene is TRBJ2-5, the V gene TRBV7-8; 12 nucleotides match TRBD2. The J segment lost 1 base and the V segment lost 1 base, leaving 10 bases of the junction unmatched. Germline V CDR1 and CDR2: SGHVS, FQNEAQ. The CDR3 totals 19 residues. In DNA form, the CDR3 reads TGTGCCAGCAGCTTAGGAATAACTAGCGGGGGGCTCCGCCAAGAGACCCAGTACTTC. Encoded protein: CASSLGITSGGLRQETQYF.

The chain recombines TRBV2 with TRBJ2-1, with D maybe TRBD2 (5 bases). V was clipped by 2 bases and J by 10 bases, with 18 bases between them. Looked up from germline, CDR1 is SNHLY and CDR2 is FYNNEI. The CDR3 loop spans 15 amino acids. The CDR3 DNA reads TGTGCCAGCAGTGAACTGCACTTAGCGCAGGAGGAGCAGTTCTTC. This sequence encodes CASSELHLAQEEQFF.

The chain carries TRBV7-3 and TRBJ1-1; D remains unclear. The V gene lost 4 bases and the J gene lost 7 bases, with 13 bases spanning the gap. The CDR3 contains 13 residues. CDR1 SGHTA and CDR2 FQGTGA come from the germline V gene. The CDR3 spells CASSSSSGSEAFF. DNA of the CDR3: TGTGCCAGCAGCTCCTCGTCGGGGAGTGAAGCTTTCTTT. Drawing the rest from reference TRBV7-3 and TRBJ1-1, the complete variable domain is GAGVSQTPSNKVTEKGKYVELRCDPISGHTALYWYRQSLGQGPEFLIYFQGTGAADDSGLPNDRFFAVRPEGSVSTLKIQRTERGDSAVYLCASSSSSGSEAFFGQGTRLTVV.

This chain links TRBV7-3 with TRBJ2-5; 7 positions match TRBD2. This CDR3 comprises 14 residues. V trimming: 5 bases; J trimming: 5 bases; junction bases outside the gene matches: 8. Germline V gives CDR1 SGHTA, CDR2 FQGTGA. The CDR3 DNA reads TGTGCCAGCAGCCCAGCGGGATCAGCGGAGACCCAGTACTTC. Translating gives CASSPAGSAETQYF.

The chain employs TRBV5-4 and TRBJ2-1; 7 positions match TRBD2. The CDR3 totals 15 residues. Per germline, CDR1 SGHNT and CDR2 YYREEE (reference sequence). The V segment lost 3 bases and the J segment 8 bases; nucleotides outside the gene matches: 11. CDR3 in amino acids: CASSSAGVGVDEQFF. DNA for the CDR3: TGTGCCAGCAGCTCTGCGGGAGTGGGGGTCGATGAGCAGTTCTTC.

In its sample, this clone was seen once. The chain is built from TRBV2 and TRBJ1-1; no firm D call. Per the germline V gene, CDR1 is SNHLY and CDR2 is FYNNEI. The ends were cut back, 4 bases at V and 10 bases at J, with 13 bases in the middle. This CDR3 has 12 amino acids. CDR3 nucleotide sequence: TGTGCCAGCAGTGGTACCCTGGGAGGAGCTTTCTTT. Translated: CASSGTLGGAFF.

This rearrangement joins TRBV2 to TRBJ1-2; the D gene is possibly TRBD1 (5 bases). There are 15 residues in the CDR3. Germline assignment: CDR1 SNHLY and CDR2 FYNNEI. Trimming shortened V by 1 base and J by 6 bases, and 15 bases separated the two germline ends. In nucleotides, the CDR3 is TGTGCCAGCAGTGAAGGGTGGGGCAGCTCTGATGGCTACACCTTC. It yields the protein CASSEGWGSSDGYTF.

This clone appeared once. The chain employs TRBV19 and TRBJ2-6; TRBD2 matches 8 bases. The CDR3 consists of 16 residues. Unmatched junction bases numbered 8, after V lost 8 bases and J lost 2 bases. The V gene's germline CDR1 is LNHDA and CDR2 SQIVND (reference sequence). The CDR3 protein is CASAASGRAGANVLTF. The CDR3 bases are TGTGCCAGTGCTGCGAGCGGGAGAGCTGGGGCCAACGTCCTGACTTTC.

The chain couples TRBV7-3 to TRBJ1-5; D remains ambiguous. There are 13 residues in the CDR3. The V gene lost 1 base and the J gene lost 6 bases, with 7 bases spanning the gap. CDR1 and CDR2 from the germline V gene are SGHTA and FQGTGA. CDR3 bases: TGTGCCAGCAGCTTAATCGAGGGTCAGCCCCAGCATTTT. It encodes CASSLIEGQPQHF.